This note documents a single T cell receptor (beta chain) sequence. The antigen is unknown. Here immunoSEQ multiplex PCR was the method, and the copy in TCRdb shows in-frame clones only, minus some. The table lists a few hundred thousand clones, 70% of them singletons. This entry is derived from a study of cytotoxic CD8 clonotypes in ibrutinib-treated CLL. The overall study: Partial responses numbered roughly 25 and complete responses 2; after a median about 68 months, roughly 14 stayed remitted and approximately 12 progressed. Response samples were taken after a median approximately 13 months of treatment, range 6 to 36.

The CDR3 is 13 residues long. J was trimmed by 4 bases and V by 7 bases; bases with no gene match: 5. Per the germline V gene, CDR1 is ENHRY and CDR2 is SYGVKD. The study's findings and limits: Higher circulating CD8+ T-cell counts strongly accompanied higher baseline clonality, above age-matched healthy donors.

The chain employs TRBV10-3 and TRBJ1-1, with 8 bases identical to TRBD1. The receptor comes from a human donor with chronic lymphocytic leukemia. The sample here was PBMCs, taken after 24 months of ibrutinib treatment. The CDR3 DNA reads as TGTGCCATCAACCAGGGGGCTGGCACTGAAGCTTTCTTT. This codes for CAINQGAGTEAFF.